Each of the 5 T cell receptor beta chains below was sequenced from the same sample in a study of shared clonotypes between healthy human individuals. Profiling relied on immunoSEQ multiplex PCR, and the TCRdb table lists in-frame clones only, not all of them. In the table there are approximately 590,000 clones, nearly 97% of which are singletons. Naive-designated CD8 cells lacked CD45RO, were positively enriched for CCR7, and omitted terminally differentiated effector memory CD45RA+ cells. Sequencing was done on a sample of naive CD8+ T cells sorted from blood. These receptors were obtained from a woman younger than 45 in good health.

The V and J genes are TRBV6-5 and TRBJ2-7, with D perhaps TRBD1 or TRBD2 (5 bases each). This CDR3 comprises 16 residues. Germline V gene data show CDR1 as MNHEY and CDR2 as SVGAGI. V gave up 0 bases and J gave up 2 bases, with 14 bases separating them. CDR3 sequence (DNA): TGTGCCAGCAGTTACTCGACCGGGACGAGGGCCTACGAGCAGTACTTC. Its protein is CASSYSTGTRAYEQYF.

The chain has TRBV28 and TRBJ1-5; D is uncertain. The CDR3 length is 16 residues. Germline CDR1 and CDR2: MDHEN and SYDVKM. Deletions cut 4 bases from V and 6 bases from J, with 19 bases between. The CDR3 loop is CASSWVLIEGGQPQHF. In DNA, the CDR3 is TGTGCCAGCAGTTGGGTCTTGATAGAAGGCGGTCAGCCCCAGCATTTT.

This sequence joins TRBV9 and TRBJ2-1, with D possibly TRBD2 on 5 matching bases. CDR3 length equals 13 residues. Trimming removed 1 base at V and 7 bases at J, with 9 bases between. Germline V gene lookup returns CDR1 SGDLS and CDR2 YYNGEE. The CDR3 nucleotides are TGTGCCAGCAGCGTACCCGGACTTAATGAGCAGTTCTTC. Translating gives CASSVPGLNEQFF.

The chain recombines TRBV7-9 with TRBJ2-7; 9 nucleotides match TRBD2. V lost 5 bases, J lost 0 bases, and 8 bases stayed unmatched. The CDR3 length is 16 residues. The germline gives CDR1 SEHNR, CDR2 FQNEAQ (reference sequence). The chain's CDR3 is CASSGKTSGVSYEQYF. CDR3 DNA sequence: TGTGCCAGCAGCGGTAAGACTAGCGGAGTCTCCTACGAGCAGTACTTC.

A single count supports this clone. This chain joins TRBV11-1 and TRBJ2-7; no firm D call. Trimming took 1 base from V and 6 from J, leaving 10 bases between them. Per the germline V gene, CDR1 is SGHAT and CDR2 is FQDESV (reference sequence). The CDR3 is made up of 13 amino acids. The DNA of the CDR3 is TGTGCCAGCAGCTTAGTGGGCGCGGCCGAGCAGTACTTC. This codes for CASSLVGAAEQYF.